Below are 15 T cell receptor beta chains sequenced from a single sample in a study of T-cell reconstitution after alpha-beta-depleted transplantation in children. Molecular barcoding with unique molecular identifiers was used for the TCRbeta library. TCRdb called the PCR reads again in MiXCR, with one record for every CDR3 protein. The table includes 250,000 to 300,000 distinct CDR3 sequences, more than 8% detected once. The source was PBMCs from the stem cell graft donor, collected from the stem cell graft. These receptors all stem from a human donor who donated a stem cell graft to a child with SCID.

This clonotype has a count of ten or more. This sequence joins TRBV2 and TRBJ2-1, with D possibly matching TRBD1 (5 bases). Germline CDR1 is SNHLY and CDR2 is FYNNEI. Trimming removed 2 bases from V and 3 bases from J, with 14 bases in between. This CDR3 comprises 16 residues. The CDR3 nucleotides read TGTGCCAGCAGTGAAAATTACAGGAGAAACTACAATGAGCAGTTCTTC. Encoded protein: CASSENYRRNYNEQFF.

The chain links TRBV9 to TRBJ2-4, with TRBD2 matching 9 bases. The ends lost 0 bases at V and 8 bases at J; junction bases unmatched: 12. CDR1 and CDR2 from the germline V gene are SGDLS and YYNGEE. The CDR3 has 17 residues. The CDR3 nucleotides read TGTGCCAGCAGCGTAGACCCTGCGGGGGGGGTTAAGGACATTCAGTACTTC. Translated, it gives CASSVDPAGGVKDIQYF.

This clonotype was observed at least ten times. The chain uses TRBV20-1 and TRBJ2-7; D gene ambiguous. The CDR3 totals 11 residues. Germline lookup yields CDR1 DFQATT and CDR2 SNEGSKA (reference sequence). Deletions cut 4 bases from V and 6 bases from J, with 10 bases between. CDR3 in DNA: TGCAGTGCTACCCCTCTTGGCGAGCAGTACTTC. This sequence encodes CSATPLGEQYF.

J is TRBJ1-5 and V is TRBV12-5; a weak D match, TRBD1 (5 bases). The germline V gene encodes CDR1 LGHNT and CDR2 FRNRAP. V was shortened by 7 bases and J by 3 bases, with 10 bases between the two germline ends. The CDR3 consists of 13 residues. CDR3: CASAGDANQPQHF. The CDR3 DNA sequence: TGTGCTAGTGCCGGGGACGCCAATCAGCCCCAGCATTTT.

The V gene is TRBV3-1, the J gene TRBJ2-3; TRBD2 agrees at 10 bases. V gave up 3 bases and J gave up 0 bases; unmatched junction bases: 0. Germline values: CDR1 LGHDT, CDR2 YNNKEL (reference sequence). This CDR3 has 15 residues. CDR3 coding DNA: TGTGCCAGCAGCCAGACTAGCGGGAGCACAGATACGCAGTATTTT. Its translation is CASSQTSGSTDTQYF.

This clonotype was counted many times. The rearrangement uses TRBV5-1 and TRBJ2-2; D is undetermined. Trimming removed 4 bases from V and 1 base from J, with 5 bases in between. The CDR3 is made up of 13 amino acids. Germline-derived CDR1 and CDR2 are SGHRS and YFSETQ. The CDR3 bases are TGCGCCAGCAGCCAGGAGAACACCGGGGAGCTGTTTTTT. Its protein is CASSQENTGELFF.

Only one count was recorded for this clonotype. The chain couples TRBV25-1 to TRBJ1-2; D uncertain. The germline V and J ends were trimmed by 3 bases and 4 bases, with 6 bases remaining between them. The length of the CDR3 is 12 residues. Germline loops: CDR1 MGHDK, CDR2 SYGVNS. The CDR3 spells CASSETAYGYTF. The CDR3, as DNA: TGTGCCAGCAGTGAGACGGCCTATGGCTACACCTTC.

The table lists this clonotype with a few counts. The rearrangement links TRBV5-1 to TRBJ2-1, with a tentative D call TRBD1 (6 bases). V lost 4 bases and J lost 10, with 15 bases in between. The CDR3 has 13 amino acids. Germline loops: CDR1 SGHRS, CDR2 YFSETQ. CDR3 amino acids: CASSHLTRGEQFF. Here the CDR3 DNA reads TGCGCCAGCAGCCACTTGACAAGGGGGGAGCAGTTCTTC.

CDR3 amino acids: CTEGQGWPNSPLHF. The CDR3 DNA reads TGCACTGAAGGACAGGGGTGGCCAAATTCACCCCTCCACTTT. The genes are TRBV29-1 and TRBJ1-6; 9 bases fit TRBD1. This CDR3 region has 14 residues. CDR1 and CDR2 (germline): SQVTM, ANQGSEA.

With respect to this clonotype: At one of its ends the junction is not consistent with the germline gene, which may arise from a read error. The V gene is TRBV12-3 or TRBV12-4, the J gene TRBJ2-7; 8 positions match TRBD1. The CDR3 has 15 residues. The CDR3 DNA reads as TGTGCCAGCAGTTCACTTACAGGGGGATCCTCCGAGCAGTACTTC. This translates into CASSSLTGGSSEQYF.

Many counts were recorded for this clonotype. V and J are TRBV5-1 and TRBJ2-7; 9 bases match TRBD1. This CDR3 has 14 residues. Germline trimming cut 4 bases from V and 1 base from J; bases unmatched to any gene: 3. Germline-derived CDR1 and CDR2 are SGHRS and YFSETQ. CDR3 region: CASSPGQGSYEQYF. The CDR3 nucleotides are TGCGCCAGCAGCCCGGGACAGGGTTCCTACGAGCAGTACTTC.

V is TRBV10-3 and J is TRBJ2-6; D is perhaps TRBD2 (5 bases). The CDR3 contains 15 residues. Trimming took off 6 bases at V and 1 base at J, with 10 bases between the two ends. CDR1 is ENHRY and CDR2 is SYGVKD in the germline V gene. The CDR3 nucleotides read TGTGCCATCAGCGGGGAGTCATCTGGGGCCAACGTCCTGACTTTC. It codes for CAISGESSGANVLTF.

This clonotype was counted only a few times. The genes are TRBV20-1 and TRBJ1-1; maybe TRBD1 (5 bases). From germline, CDR1 is DFQATT and CDR2 SNEGSKA (reference sequence). CDR3 length: 14 residues. The V gene lost 1 base and the J gene lost 0 bases, with 9 bases spanning the gap. The DNA for the CDR3 is TGCAGTGCTAGAGCGACGACAGTGAACACTGAAGCTTTCTTT. Residues: CSARATTVNTEAFF.

The rearrangement joins TRBV6-1 to TRBJ1-2; D remains unclear. The CDR3 sequence is 14 residues long. Trimming pared 1 base from V and 4 bases from J, leaving 10 bases between. Germline CDR1 is MNHNS and CDR2 is SASEGT. CDR3 region: CASSEDRRLYGYTF. The CDR3 DNA follows: TGTGCCAGCAGTGAAGATCGCAGGCTCTATGGCTACACCTTC.

This rearrangement joins TRBV5-1 to TRBJ2-1, with D unclear. Germline V gives CDR1 SGHRS, CDR2 YFSETQ. V lost 4 bases and J lost 4, with 18 bases in between. This CDR3 is 16 amino acids long. The CDR3: CASSNGLSGEYNEQFF. The CDR3 bases are TGCGCCAGCAGCAACGGCCTGTCAGGAGAGTACAATGAGCAGTTCTTC. The full variable domain, in which reference TRBV5-1 and TRBJ2-1 provide the parts outside the CDR3, is KAGVTQTPRYLIKTRGQQVTLSCSPISGHRSVSWYQQTPGQGLQFLFEYFSETQRNKGNFPGRFSGRQFSNSRSEMNVSTLELGDSALYLCASSNGLSGEYNEQFFGPGTRLTVL.